Below are 14 T cell receptor beta chains sequenced from a single sample in a study of CD8 T cells in Susac syndrome. Random hexamers primed reverse transcription of roughly 0.45 to 1 ug RNA. TCRdb processed the immunoSEQ multiplex PCR reads anew with MiXCR; each CDR3 protein has one entry. The data contain 75,000 to 100,000 distinct CDR3 sequences, 95% of them singletons. The sample taken for sequencing was CD8+ T cells from PBMCs. These receptors came from a human donor with Susac syndrome.

The rearrangement joins TRBV24-1 to TRBJ2-1; TRBD2 matches at 11 bases. Germline trimming cut 1 base from V and 8 bases from J; bases unmatched to any gene: 6. This CDR3 contains 16 residues. Germline V lookup: CDR1 KGHDR, CDR2 SFDVKD. This chain's CDR3 is CATSDFTSGGLDEQFF. The CDR3 DNA sequence: TGTGCCACCAGTGATTTTACTAGCGGGGGACTCGATGAGCAGTTCTTC.

The V and J genes are TRBV12-3 or TRBV12-4 and TRBJ2-1; TRBD2 agrees at 14 bases. The CDR3 length is 18 residues. The V gene end was trimmed by 5 bases and the J gene end by 0 bases; junction bases not matched to a gene: 6. DNA for the CDR3: TGTGCCAGCAGTCCGACTAGCGGGAGGGCCGCCTCCTACAATGAGCAGTTCTTC. Translation: CASSPTSGRAASYNEQFF.

The chain couples TRBV29-1 to TRBJ2-5; 7 bases align to TRBD1. Germline trimming cut 7 bases from V and 5 bases from J; bases unmatched to any gene: 10. CDR1 is SQVTM and CDR2 is ANQGSEA in the germline V gene. This CDR3 is built from 13 residues. The CDR3 is CSGVTGVAETQYF. In nucleotides, the CDR3 is TGCAGCGGAGTAACAGGGGTCGCGGAGACCCAGTACTTC.

The chain carries TRBV29-1 and TRBJ2-7; TRBD1 matches at 10 bases. V shed 8 bases, J shed 4 bases, and the junction held 11 bases outside the gene matches. CDR1 is SQVTM, CDR2 ANQGSEA, per germline. The CDR3 runs 14 residues. CDR3 sequence (DNA): TGCAGCATCTCCGGGACAGGGGAAATTTACGAGCAGTACTTC. This translates into CSISGTGEIYEQYF.

J is TRBJ1-2 and V is TRBV7-2, with D possibly matching TRBD1 (5 bases). V was trimmed by 5 bases and J by 6 bases, leaving 16 bases between them. The germline V gene has CDR1 SGHTA and CDR2 FQGNSA. The CDR3 extends over 14 amino acids. In nucleotides, the CDR3 is TGTGCCAGCAGCAGAGACGGCAGGGTCGATGGCTACACCTTC. It yields the protein CASSRDGRVDGYTF.

The chain links TRBV15 to TRBJ2-2; possible D gene TRBD2, 5 bases. This CDR3 has 14 amino acids. V shed 2 bases and J shed 4 bases, with 8 bases lying between them. Germline lookup yields CDR1 LNHNV and CDR2 YYDKDF (reference sequence). CDR3 nucleotide sequence: TGTGCCACCAGCAGATCCAGCGGCACCGGGGAGCTGTTTTTT. This codes for CATSRSSGTGELFF.

V and J are TRBV5-4 and TRBJ1-5, with D possibly being TRBD1 (5 bases). With 4 bases removed from V and 4 bases from J, the gap between germline ends came to 12 bases. The length of the CDR3 is 14 residues. CDR1 and CDR2 (germline): SGHNT, YYREEE (reference sequence). The DNA of the CDR3 is TGTGCCAGCAGCCGTTGGGGCAGAAATCAGCCCCAGCATTTT. It translates to CASSRWGRNQPQHF.

The chain is built from TRBV29-1 and TRBJ1-2; 11 bases fit TRBD1. Germline trimming cut 3 bases from V and 3 bases from J; bases unmatched to any gene: 3. The germline CDR1 and CDR2 sequences are SQVTM and ANQGSEA. CDR3 length: 14 residues. The CDR3 loop is CSVDGQGAYYGYTF. CDR3 sequence (DNA): TGCAGCGTTGATGGACAGGGGGCCTACTATGGCTACACCTTC.

This clonotype was recorded only once. This chain uses TRBV24-1 with TRBJ2-2; maybe TRBD2 (6 bases). Germline CDR1 is KGHDR and CDR2 is SFDVKD. V was trimmed by 1 base and J by 1 base, leaving 9 bases between them. This CDR3 spans 16 amino acids. In DNA, the CDR3 is TGTGCCACCAGTGATTTAGCGGAGGGGAACACCGGGGAGCTGTTTTTT. It translates to CATSDLAEGNTGELFF.

CDR3 nucleotides: TGTGCCAGCAGCCGTGGCGGAATCCAGACGGAGACCCAGTACTTC. Protein sequence: CASSRGGIQTETQYF. V is TRBV28 and J is TRBJ2-5, with D unresolved. V shed 6 bases and J shed 5 bases, with 19 bases lying between them. This CDR3 contains 15 residues. Germline CDR1 reads MDHEN; CDR2 reads SYDVKM.

J is TRBJ1-5 and V is TRBV30; 7 nucleotides match TRBD1. The V gene end was trimmed by 2 bases and the J gene end by 8 bases; junction bases not matched to a gene: 6. The CDR3 totals 13 residues. CDR1 and CDR2 from the germline V gene are GTSNPN and SVGIG (reference sequence). The CDR3 spells CAWSRDSGEPQHF. The DNA of the CDR3 is TGTGCCTGGAGTCGGGACAGCGGCGAGCCCCAGCATTTT. Looking up the rest from reference TRBV30 and TRBJ1-5 gives the full variable domain: SQTIHQWPATLVQPVGSPLSLECTVEGTSNPNLYWYRQAAGRGLQLLFYSVGIGQISSEVPQNLSASRPQDRQFILSSKKLLLSDSGFYLCAWSRDSGEPQHFGDGTRLSIL.

The rearrangement joins TRBV10-3 to TRBJ2-1; D gene unclear. Germline values: CDR1 ENHRY, CDR2 SYGVKD. With 0 bases removed from V and 8 bases from J, the gap between germline ends came to 2 bases. The CDR3 spans 11 residues. CDR3 DNA: TGTGCCATCAGTGAGTCTTATGAGCAGTTCTTC. It specifies CAISESYEQFF.

This clonotype came up once. The rearrangement uses TRBV7-9 and TRBJ2-6; 7 bases fit TRBD1. Germline assignment: CDR1 SEHNR and CDR2 FQNEAQ (reference sequence). V lost 6 bases and J lost 4; bases outside the gene matches: 6. The CDR3 length is 15 residues. CDR3 in amino acids: CASRLQGNGANVLTF. Written as DNA, the CDR3 is TGTGCCAGCAGGTTACAGGGGAACGGGGCCAACGTCCTGACTTTC.

This chain joins TRBV5-4 and TRBJ2-3; D remains unclear. This CDR3 comprises 14 residues. The V end was cut by 0 bases, the J end by 0 bases, with 5 bases between. CDR1 SGHNT and CDR2 YYREEE come from the germline V gene (reference sequence). As DNA, the CDR3 is TGTGCCAGCAGCTTGGTTCGTAGCACAGATACGCAGTATTTT. It specifies CASSLVRSTDTQYF.